The clone carrying this T cell receptor (beta chain) was picked up many times. Its cognate antigen is unknown. Library preparation (for TCRbeta) was performed with unique molecular identifiers. TCRdb redid the calling of the PCR reads with MiXCR, one entry per CDR3 protein. The table lists fewer than 150,000 distinct CDR3 sequences, about 9.6% of them singletons. This sample stems from a study of T-cell reconstitution after alpha-beta-depleted transplantation in children. General study results and limits: Surviving recipient T cells and intrathymic progenitors accounted for some patients' high TCRbeta diversity at day 60. About two months after transplant, alpha-beta T cells reportedly came from several hundred expanded graft clones. One year post-transplant, T-cell counts and diversity were largely derived from T cells produced anew.

V dropped 5 bases and J dropped 6; count of bases not matched to a gene: 6. The CDR3 totals 14 residues. CDR1 is SGHTA, CDR2 FQGNSA, per germline. The input for sequencing was PBMCs, mostly from graft donor cells, taken 180 days after TCRalphabeta/CD19-depleted stem cell transplant. The rearrangement links TRBV7-2 to TRBJ2-1; the match to TRBD1 covers 8 bases. The TCR sequence derives from a girl younger than two who had a stem cell transplant for combined immunodeficiency, so the T cells may come from the graft donor. The CDR3 reads CASSSGQGGNEQFF. The CDR3 bases are TGTGCCAGCAGCAGCGGACAGGGTGGCAATGAGCAGTTCTTC.